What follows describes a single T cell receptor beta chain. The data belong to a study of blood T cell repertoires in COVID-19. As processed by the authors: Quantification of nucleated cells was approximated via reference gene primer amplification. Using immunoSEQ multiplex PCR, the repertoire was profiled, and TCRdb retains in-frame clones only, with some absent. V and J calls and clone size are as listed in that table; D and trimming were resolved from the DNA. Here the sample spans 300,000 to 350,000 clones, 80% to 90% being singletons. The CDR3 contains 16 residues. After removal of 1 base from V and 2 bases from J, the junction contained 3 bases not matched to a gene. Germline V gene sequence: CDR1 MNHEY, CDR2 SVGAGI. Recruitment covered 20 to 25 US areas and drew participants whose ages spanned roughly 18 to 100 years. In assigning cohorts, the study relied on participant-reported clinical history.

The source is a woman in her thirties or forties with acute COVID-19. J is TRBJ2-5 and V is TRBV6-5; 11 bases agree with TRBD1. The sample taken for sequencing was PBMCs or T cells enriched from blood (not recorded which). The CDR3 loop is CASSYYGTGGQETQYF. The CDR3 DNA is TGTGCCAGCAGTTACTACGGGACAGGGGGACAAGAGACCCAGTACTTC.